This is a list of T cell receptor beta chains from one sample in a study of breast tumors, draining lymph nodes, adjacent tissues. TCRdb fed the multiplex PCR reads into MiXCR, producing one record per CDR3 protein. Among about 220,000 distinct CDR3 sequences listed, 30% to 35% were seen once. What was sequenced was axillary lymph node tissue. The receptors stem from a female donor with breast cancer. Some clones in this sample may be carry-over from other donors' samples. CDR3s include the opening cysteine and the closing phenylalanine or tryptophan. D genes are given only for firm matches. Some rows have no size entry. The others give once, few or many, or a class for an expanded clone.

>TRBV19|many|TRBD1|TRBJ1-5
TGTGCCAGTAGTGTGGCAGGGGGTGGTCAGCCCCAGCATTTT
CASSVAGGGQPQHF
>TRBV7-2|NA|NA|TRBJ1-6
TGTGCCAGCAGCTTAGGCGGGGGGGGGCCGGATTCACCCCTCCACTTT
CASSLGGGGPDSPLHF
>TRBV7-9|many|NA|TRBJ2-7
TGTGCCAGCAGCTTGAGTGGCAGGGAGTACGAGCAGTACTTC
CASSLSGREYEQYF
>TRBV11-2|NA|NA|TRBJ1-1
TGTGCCAGCAGCTTGTATCAGAACACTGAAGCTTTCTTT
CASSLYQNTEAFF
>TRBV7-9|many|NA|TRBJ2-5
TGTGCCAGCAGCCCCGTGGTGTACCAAGAGACCCAGTACTTC
CASSPVVYQETQYF
>TRBV28|few|TRBD2|TRBJ2-1
TGTGCCAGCAGCCTGGGTGGCGGGAGTGTAAATGAGCAGTTCTTC
CASSLGGGSVNEQFF
>TRBV18|many|NA|TRBJ2-5
TGTGCCAGCTCACCAGGGGCCGAGAAAGAGACCCAGTACTTC
CASSPGAEKETQYF
>TRBV28|few|TRBD1|TRBJ2-1
TGTGCCAGCAGTTTGGGACAGGACTACAATGAGCAGTTCTTC
CASSLGQDYNEQFF
>TRBV5-1|NA|TRBD2|TRBJ2-3
TGCGCCAGCAGCTCCGGGACTAGCGGGGCATCAGATACGCAGTATTTT
CASSSGTSGASDTQYF
>TRBV7-9|NA|TRBD1|TRBJ1-5
TGTGCCAGCAGCTTAGAGTCGGGACAGGGAGGCGGTCAGCCCCAGCATTTT
CASSLESGQGGGQPQHF
>TRBV6-5|NA|TRBD1|TRBJ1-5
TGTGCCAGCAAACAGGGGCCCTATCAGCCCAAGAATTTT
CASKQGPYQPKNF
>TRBV28|few|NA|TRBJ1-2
TGTGCCAGCAGTCCCACCGCGGGGAACTATGGCTACACCTTC
CASSPTAGNYGYTF
>TRBV4-2|NA|NA|TRBJ1-1
TGTGCCAGCAGCCAAGGGTTTTCGGGACTTGGCCAAAATGAAGCTTTCTTT
CASSQGFSGLGQNEAFF
>TRBV20-1|many|TRBD1|TRBJ2-3
TGCAGTGCTAGGCCCGGACAGGGGAGAGATACGCAGTATTTT
CSARPGQGRDTQYF
>TRBV10-3|many|NA|TRBJ2-1
TGTGCCATCAGTGATTCAGGGGGGTTTCTCAATGAGCAGTTCTTC
CAISDSGGFLNEQFF
>TRBV15|once|NA|TRBJ1-4
TGTGCCACCAGCAGAGATAGGTCAGGGACTGGGGGGGAAAAACTGTTTTTT
CATSRDRSGTGGEKLFF
>TRBV5-1|NA|TRBD1|TRBJ1-6
TGTGCCAGCAGCACGACAGGGGGTAATTCCCCCCTCCACTTT
CASSTTGGNSPLHF
>TRBV10-3|NA|TRBD1|TRBJ1-5
TGTGCTACCAGGGGGATATTTCCCCAGCATTTT
CATRGIFPQHF
>TRBV4-2|NA|NA|TRBJ1-1
TGTGCCAGCAGCCAAGAAGGAGGCACTGAAGCTTTCTTT
CASSQEGGTEAFF
>TRBV19|many|NA|TRBJ2-1
TGTGCCAGTATGTTGAGGGACGGAGACAATGAGCAGTTCTTC
CASMLRDGDNEQFF
>TRBV5-8|many|NA|TRBJ1-2
TGTGCCAGCAGTGTCGCTAACTATGGCTACACCTTC
CASSVANYGYTF
>TRBV11-2|many|NA|TRBJ2-1
TGTGCCAGCAGCTTAGCCGGGTCAATGGGCAATGAGCAGTTCTTC
CASSLAGSMGNEQFF
>TRBV29-1|NA|NA|TRBJ1-3
TGCAGCGTTGACCGGACGGGGTTCGGAAACACCATATATTTT
CSVDRTGFGNTIYF
>TRBV7-6|many|NA|TRBJ2-7
TGTGCCAGCAGCCCCGTGACGGGACCGTCTTACGAGCAGTACTTC
CASSPVTGPSYEQYF